The 21 T cell receptor beta chains given below trace back to one sample, sequenced in a study of radiotherapy plus CTLA-4 blockade in lung cancer. The protocol was immunoSEQ multiplex PCR, while the TCRdb copy is restricted to in-frame clones and leaves out a portion. In the table there are about 98,000 clones, around 86% of which are singletons. This material consisted of peripheral blood, taken from a patient treated with radiotherapy plus ipilimumab. These receptors all come from a human donor with non-small cell lung cancer who had a partial response to radiotherapy plus ipilimumab.

This sequence joins TRBV28 and TRBJ2-3, with 10 bases that match TRBD1. Germline CDR1 is MDHEN and CDR2 is SYDVKM. With 2 bases clipped from V and 3 bases from J, the junction kept 2 bases outside the gene matches. The CDR3 is 15 residues long. The CDR3 loop is CASSLTGQGTDTQYF. The DNA of the CDR3 is TGTGCCAGCAGTTTAACGGGACAGGGGACAGATACGCAGTATTTT.

In DNA, the CDR3 is TGTGCCAGCAGGCGAAACAGCGGAGAGACCCAGTACTTC. It specifies CASRRNSGETQYF. The J gene is TRBJ2-5, the V gene TRBV11-1, with a tentative D call TRBD2 (5 bases). CDR3 length: 13 amino acids. V was cut by 6 bases and J by 4 bases, with 12 bases left in between. Germline CDR1 and CDR2: SGHAT and FQDESV (reference sequence).

This chain joins TRBV6-1 and TRBJ2-3, with 7 bases fitting TRBD2. Germline V gene sequence: CDR1 MNHNS, CDR2 SASEGT. The CDR3 contains 15 residues. The ends lost 0 bases at V and 0 bases at J; junction bases unmatched: 0. CDR3: CASSEAGGSTDTQYF. The CDR3, as DNA: TGTGCCAGCAGTGAAGCGGGGGGGAGCACAGATACGCAGTATTTT.

The V call is TRBV28, the J call TRBJ1-6; unclear D gene. The V end was cut by 2 bases, the J end by 5 bases, with 13 bases between. The length of the CDR3 is 16 residues. Per germline, CDR1 MDHEN and CDR2 SYDVKM. Here the CDR3 reads CASSLIEIGHNSPLHF. The CDR3 DNA is TGTGCCAGCAGTTTAATTGAGATCGGTCATAATTCACCCCTCCACTTT.

The gene calls are TRBV19 and TRBJ1-1, with 11 bases fitting TRBD1. The V segment lost 5 bases and the J segment 5 bases; nucleotides outside the gene matches: 4. Germline lookup yields CDR1 LNHDA and CDR2 SQIVND (reference sequence). The CDR3 is 14 amino acids. CDR3 loop: CASSSDRGRTEAFF. The CDR3, as DNA: TGTGCCAGTAGTTCGGACAGGGGGCGAACTGAAGCTTTCTTT.

V usage is TRBV15 and J usage is TRBJ2-7; possibly TRBD2 for D (7 bases). CDR1 and CDR2 (germline): LNHNV, YYDKDF (reference sequence). This CDR3 comprises 13 residues. V dropped 5 bases and J dropped 7 bases, with 15 bases sitting between them. CDR3 in amino acids: CATSPGEGREQYF. CDR3 nucleotide sequence: TGTGCCACCAGCCCAGGGGAGGGGCGGGAGCAGTACTTC.

This clone was seen a handful of times. The chain has TRBV5-1 and TRBJ2-7; 11 bases line up with TRBD2. The CDR3 runs to 14 residues. Trimming at V came to 5 bases and at J to 3 bases, leaving 4 bases not matched to a gene. The germline V gene encodes CDR1 SGHRS and CDR2 YFSETQ. The DNA for the CDR3 is TGCGCCAGCAGTTCCGGGACTAGCGGCTACGAGCAGTACTTC. Protein sequence: CASSSGTSGYEQYF.

The gene calls are TRBV6-1 and TRBJ2-1; TRBD1 agrees at 7 bases. There are 17 residues in the CDR3. Germline trimming cut 0 bases from V and 4 bases from J; bases unmatched to any gene: 9. CDR1 and CDR2 from the germline V gene are MNHNS and SASEGT. The CDR3 DNA is TGTGCCAGCAGTGAAGCGGGGACAGACGTACCTTACAATGAGCAGTTCTTC. Amino acids: CASSEAGTDVPYNEQFF.

This clone was picked up a small number of times. The chain employs TRBV11-2 and TRBJ2-7, with a weak D call TRBD2 (5 bases). The germline V gene has CDR1 SGHAT and CDR2 FQNNGV. This CDR3 is 14 amino acids long. V shed 4 bases and J shed 3 bases, with 13 bases lying between them. The CDR3 region has the DNA TGTGCCAGCAGCTCTCCCGGACTGAACTACGAGCAGTACTTC. Its translation is CASSSPGLNYEQYF.

The genes are TRBV27 and TRBJ2-7, with TRBD2 identical over 12 bases. Germline values: CDR1 MNHEY, CDR2 SMNVEV (reference sequence). J lost 5 bases, V lost 5 bases, and 19 bases had no gene match. The CDR3 spans 19 residues. The CDR3 DNA follows: TGTGCCAGCAGTCCACCGACTAGCGGGAGAAAAGAATCGCGAGACGAGCAGTACTTC. This gives the protein CASSPPTSGRKESRDEQYF.

This chain uses TRBV19 with TRBJ2-2, with 9 bases that match TRBD1. Germline V lookup: CDR1 LNHDA, CDR2 SQIVND (reference sequence). The CDR3 consists of 15 residues. The J segment lost 6 bases and the V segment lost 4 bases, leaving 6 bases of the junction unmatched. The DNA of the CDR3 is TGTGCCAGTAGTAGGGACAGGGTGGTCTCCGGGGAGCTGTTTTTT. Translation: CASSRDRVVSGELFF.

The chain joins TRBV28 to TRBJ2-1, with 7 nucleotides matching TRBD2. This CDR3 has 14 residues. The germline gives CDR1 MDHEN, CDR2 SYDVKM. Germline trimming cut 2 bases from V and 6 bases from J; bases unmatched to any gene: 4. The CDR3 nucleotides read TGTGCCAGCAGTTTAACGGGAGGAACCAATGAGCAGTTCTTC. As protein: CASSLTGGTNEQFF.

V usage is TRBV5-1 and J usage is TRBJ1-1, with 8 bases matching TRBD1. The CDR3 loop spans 16 amino acids. V lost 0 bases, J lost 5 bases, and 9 bases stayed unmatched. Germline CDR1 is SGHRS and CDR2 is YFSETQ. The CDR3: CASSLGAGGGKTEAFF. In DNA, the CDR3 is TGCGCCAGCAGCTTGGGGGCAGGGGGCGGGAAAACTGAAGCTTTCTTT. The variable domain in full, completed from reference TRBV5-1 and TRBJ1-1, reads KAGVTQTPRYLIKTRGQQVTLSCSPISGHRSVSWYQQTPGQGLQFLFEYFSETQRNKGNFPGRFSGRQFSNSRSEMNVSTLELGDSALYLCASSLGAGGGKTEAFFGQGTRLTVV.

The chain has TRBV6-1 and TRBJ2-1; 12 bases are a match to TRBD2. CDR3 length: 16 residues. The V gene's germline CDR1 is MNHNS and CDR2 SASEGT. With V trimmed by 3 bases and J by 2 bases, 2 bases remained unmatched. CDR3 DNA sequence: TGTGCCAGCAGTGAGCCTAGCGGGAGGGCCTACAATGAGCAGTTCTTC. Translation: CASSEPSGRAYNEQFF.

The chain uses TRBV10-3 and TRBJ1-1; D is unclear. Trimming cost V 7 bases and J 6 bases, with 15 bases left between them. The CDR3 extends over 13 amino acids. Germline loops: CDR1 ENHRY, CDR2 SYGVKD. The CDR3 nucleotides read TGTGCCATCAAAACGGAGGATTGGGCTGAAGCTTTCTTT. Residues: CAIKTEDWAEAFF.

The genes are TRBV28 and TRBJ2-7, with D perhaps matching TRBD1 (5 bases). Germline V gene data show CDR1 as MDHEN and CDR2 as SYDVKM. The CDR3 length is 15 residues. V lost 6 bases and J lost 2, with 17 bases in between. CDR3 nucleotide sequence: TGTGCCAGCAGCCCCGGACACAAGGAAGCCTACGAGCAGTACTTC. Translating gives CASSPGHKEAYEQYF.

The chain has TRBV7-9 and TRBJ2-7; 8 bases map to TRBD2. Losses at the gene ends were 5 bases for V and 0 bases for J; bases not matched to a gene: 12. CDR1 is SEHNR and CDR2 is FQNEAQ in the germline V gene (reference sequence). The CDR3 runs to 17 residues. DNA for the CDR3: TGTGCCAGCAGCCCTCACTTAGCGGGATTTAGCTCCTACGAGCAGTACTTC. Residues: CASSPHLAGFSSYEQYF. The full variable domain, in which reference TRBV7-9 and TRBJ2-7 provide the parts outside the CDR3, is DTGVSQNPRHKITKRGQNVTFRCDPISEHNRLYWYRQTLGQGPEFLTYFQNEAQLEKSRLLSDRFSAERPKGSFSTLEIQRTEQGDSAMYLCASSPHLAGFSSYEQYFGPGTRLTVT.

V gene TRBV30 combines with J gene TRBJ2-6; 7 bases are shared with TRBD1. Germline CDR1 and CDR2: GTSNPN and SVGIG (reference sequence). J lost 4 bases, V lost 1 base, and 1 base had no gene match. This CDR3 comprises 14 residues. As DNA, the CDR3 is TGTGCCTGGAGTGAGGGGGCCGGGGCCAACGTCCTGACTTTC. This translates into CAWSEGAGANVLTF.

This rearrangement joins TRBV29-1 to TRBJ1-5, with D possibly matching TRBD1 (6 bases). V lost 4 bases, J lost 4 bases, and 11 bases lay in between. From germline, CDR1 is SQVTM and CDR2 ANQGSEA. The CDR3 covers 13 residues. This CDR3 reads CSVGQGWNQPQHF. CDR3 DNA: TGCAGCGTTGGTCAGGGGTGGAATCAGCCCCAGCATTTT.

Details on this clone: One end of the junction varies from germline; a read error may be responsible. J is TRBJ2-7 and V is TRBV5-6, with D possibly TRBD2 on 7 matching bases. CDR1 is SGHDT and CDR2 is YYEEEE in the germline V gene. This CDR3 contains 13 residues. CDR3 sequence: CASSSGIGGGFIF. CDR3 bases: TGTGCCAGCAGCTCCGGTATAGGCGGGGGCTTTATCTTC.

The chain links TRBV7-2 to TRBJ2-7; D is unclear. V shed 5 bases and J shed 2 bases, with 7 bases lying between them. Germline V gives CDR1 SGHTA, CDR2 FQGNSA. CDR3 size: 12 residues. CDR3 sequence reads: CASSLATYEQYF. The CDR3 DNA reads as TGTGCCAGCAGCCTGGCAACCTACGAGCAGTACTTC.